This entry features one T cell receptor (beta chain) sequence. Antigen: not known. TCRdb re-derived calls from the 5' RACE reads in MiXCR, one entry per CDR3 protein. The table includes 1.5 million or so distinct CDR3 sequences, less than 35% detected once. The record originates from a study of identical twins. General study points: Alpha sequences out of frame and shared by twins had excess low generation probability. Abundant beta clonotypes from cord blood had fewer insertions, unlike memory repertoires, which showed none.

The CDR3 runs 14 residues. V was trimmed by 2 bases and J by 7 bases, leaving 13 bases between them. CDR1 is SGHAT, CDR2 FQNNGV, per germline. Only healthy Caucasians were included as donors. This sequence originates from a newborn girl in good health. The V and J genes are TRBV11-2 and TRBJ2-3; D gene ambiguous. The sequencing input was cord blood. The CDR3 region is CASSLPTQANTQYF. The DNA of the CDR3 is TGTGCCAGCAGCTTACCCACTCAGGCAAATACGCAGTATTTT.